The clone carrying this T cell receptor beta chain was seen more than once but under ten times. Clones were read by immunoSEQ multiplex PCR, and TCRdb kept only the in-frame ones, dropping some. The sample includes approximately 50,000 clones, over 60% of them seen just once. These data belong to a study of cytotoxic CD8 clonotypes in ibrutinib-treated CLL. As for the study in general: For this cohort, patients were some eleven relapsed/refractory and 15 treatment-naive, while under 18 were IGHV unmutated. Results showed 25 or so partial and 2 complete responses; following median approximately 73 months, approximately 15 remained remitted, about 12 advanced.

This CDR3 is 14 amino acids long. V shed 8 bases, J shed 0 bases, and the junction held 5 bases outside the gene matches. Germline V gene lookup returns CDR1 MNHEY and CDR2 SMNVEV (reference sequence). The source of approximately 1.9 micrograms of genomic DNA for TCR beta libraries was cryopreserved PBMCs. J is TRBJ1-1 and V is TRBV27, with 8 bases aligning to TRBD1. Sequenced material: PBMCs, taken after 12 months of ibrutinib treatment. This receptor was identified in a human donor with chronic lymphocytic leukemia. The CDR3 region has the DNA TGTGCCAGCCAAATCAGGGGGCTGAACACTGAAGCTTTCTTT. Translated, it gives CASQIRGLNTEAFF.